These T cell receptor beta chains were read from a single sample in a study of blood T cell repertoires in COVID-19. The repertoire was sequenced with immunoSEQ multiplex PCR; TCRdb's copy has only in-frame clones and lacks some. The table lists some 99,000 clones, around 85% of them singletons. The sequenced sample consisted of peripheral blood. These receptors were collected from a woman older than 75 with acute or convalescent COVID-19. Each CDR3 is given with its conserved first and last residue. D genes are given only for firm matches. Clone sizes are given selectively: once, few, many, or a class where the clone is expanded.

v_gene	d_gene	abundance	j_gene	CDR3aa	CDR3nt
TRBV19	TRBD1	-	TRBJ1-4	CASSTSGQAVANEKLFF	TGTGCCAGTAGTACCTCCGGACAGGCGGTGGCTAATGAAAAACTGTTTTTT
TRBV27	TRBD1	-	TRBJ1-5	CASRPSGDSYSNQPQHF	TGTGCCAGCAGACCGAGTGGGGACAGTTATAGCAATCAGCCCCAGCATTTT
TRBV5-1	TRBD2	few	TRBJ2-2	CASSSRPAGDGELFF	TGCGCCAGCAGCTCTCGGCCAGCGGGGGACGGGGAGCTGTTTTTT
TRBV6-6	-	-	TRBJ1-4	CASSHHKTGTSKGTNEKLFF	TGTGCCAGCAGTCACCACAAGACCGGGACATCCAAGGGGACTAATGAAAAACTGTTTTTT
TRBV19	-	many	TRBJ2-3	CASSYKDTSTDTQYF	TGTGCCAGTAGTTATAAGGACACAAGCACAGATACGCAGTATTTT
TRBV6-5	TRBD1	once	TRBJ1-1	CASSYEGALTEAFF	TGTGCCAGCAGTTACGAGGGGGCATTGACTGAAGCTTTCTTT
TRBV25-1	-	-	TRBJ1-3	CASSRGAGNTIYF	TGTGCCAGCAGTAGGGGTGCTGGAAACACCATATATTTT
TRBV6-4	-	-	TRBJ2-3	CASSRETRDTQYF	TGTGCCAGCAGTAGGGAGACGCGAGATACGCAGTATTTT
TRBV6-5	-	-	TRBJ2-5	CASGASGVRTQYF	TGTGCCAGCGGAGCCTCAGGGGTGCGGACCCAGTACTTC
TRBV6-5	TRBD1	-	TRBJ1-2	CASSYAPGGNYGYTF	TGTGCCAGCAGTTACGCCCCAGGGGGCAACTATGGCTACACCTTC
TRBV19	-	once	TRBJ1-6	CASSTPTGQTYNSPLHF	TGTGCCAGTAGTACACCTACTGGACAGACTTATAATTCACCCCTCCACTTT
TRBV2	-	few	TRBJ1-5	CASSSEAGQPQHF	TGTGCCAGCAGCTCCGAGGCGGGGCAGCCCCAGCATTTT
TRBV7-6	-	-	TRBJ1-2	CASSPNPTGHYGYTF	TGTGCCAGCAGCCCGAACCCGACAGGCCACTATGGCTACACCTTC
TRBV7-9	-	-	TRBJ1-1	CASSLGSGVGEAFF	TGTGCCAGCAGCTTAGGTTCAGGGGTCGGGGAAGCTTTCTTT
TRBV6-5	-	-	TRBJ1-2	CASGGAQGYGYTF	TGTGCCAGCGGGGGGGCGCAGGGCTATGGCTACACCTTC
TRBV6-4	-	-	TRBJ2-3	CASSEGGEDTQYF	TGTGCCAGCAGTGAGGGGGGAGAAGATACGCAGTATTTT
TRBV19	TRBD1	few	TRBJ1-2	CASSIQGANYGYTF	TGTGCCAGTAGTATACAGGGGGCGAACTATGGCTACACCTTC
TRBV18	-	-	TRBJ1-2	CASSPGYDLYYGYTF	TGTGCCAGCTCACCGGGCTATGATCTCTACTATGGCTACACCTTC
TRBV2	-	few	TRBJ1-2	CASSRDLNYGYTF	TGTGCCAGCAGTCGGGACTTAAACTATGGCTACACCTTC
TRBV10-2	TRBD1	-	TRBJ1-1	CASRDGQGGLVTEAFF	TGCGCCAGCAGAGACGGACAGGGGGGATTGGTCACTGAAGCTTTCTTT
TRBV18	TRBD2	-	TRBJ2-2	CASSPGGGSSVTGELFF	TGTGCCAGCTCACCAGGCGGGGGTAGCTCCGTGACCGGGGAGCTGTTTTTT
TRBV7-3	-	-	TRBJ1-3	CASSLQRRLRHTIYF	TGTGCCAGCAGCTTACAACGGCGGCTTCGGCACACCATATATTTT
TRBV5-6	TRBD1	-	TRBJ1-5	CASSIGTGKSNQPQHF	TGTGCCAGCAGCATCGGGACAGGGAAGAGCAATCAGCCCCAGCATTTT
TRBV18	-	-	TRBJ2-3	CASSPPGDTQYF	TGTGCCAGCTCACCCCCGGGGGATACGCAGTATTTT
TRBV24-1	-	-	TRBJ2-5	CATSATRGYGETQYF	TGTGCCACCAGTGCAACCAGGGGTTATGGGGAGACCCAGTACTTC
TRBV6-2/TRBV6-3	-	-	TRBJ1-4	CASSYITGEKLFF	TGTGCCAGCAGTTATATAACGGGAGAAAAACTGTTTTTT